Listed here are 24 T cell receptor beta chains from one sample, sequenced in a study of beta chain features in type 1 diabetes. Findings and caveats of the study: All four CD4+ subsets of Type 1 diabetes patients contained TCRB CDR3s that were moderately but significantly shorter.

These TCRs are of unknown antigen specificity. Since all of the isolated RNA was reverse transcribed, expressed TCRB transcripts were what got sequenced. Method: immunoSEQ multiplex PCR; TCRdb's copy keeps in-frame clones and lacks some. The sample carries a few hundred thousand clones, approximately 16% recorded once. Sequences were obtained from naive CD4+ T cells from blood. The receptors come from a man younger than 40 with type 1 diabetes.

About this clone itself: The same CDR3 can be traced to other DNA sequences in this sample. The CDR3, as DNA: TGCGCCAGCAGCTTGGACTATGGCTACACCTTC. This encodes CASSLDYGYTF. The rearrangement uses TRBV5-1 and TRBJ1-2; D is ambiguous. This CDR3 contains 11 residues. Germline lookup yields CDR1 SGHRS and CDR2 YFSETQ. The V and J ends lost 0 bases and 3 bases respectively, with 0 bases between them. The variable domain in full, with the rest retrieved from reference TRBV5-1 and TRBJ1-2, is KAGVTQTPRYLIKTRGQQVTLSCSPISGHRSVSWYQQTPGQGLQFLFEYFSETQRNKGNFPGRFSGRQFSNSRSEMNVSTLELGDSALYLCASSLDYGYTFGSGTRLTVV.

This clone was seen once. V is TRBV5-1 and J is TRBJ1-4, with 7 nucleotides matching TRBD1. The CDR3 covers 15 residues. J was trimmed by 8 bases and V by 0 bases; bases with no gene match: 7. The germline V gene has CDR1 SGHRS and CDR2 YFSETQ. The CDR3 region has the DNA TGCGCCAGCAGCTTGGCCGAGGACAGGTGGGAAAAACTGTTTTTT. Its translation is CASSLAEDRWEKLFF.

This clone came up a few times. V usage is TRBV10-3 and J usage is TRBJ2-7; D remains unclear. From germline, CDR1 is ENHRY and CDR2 SYGVKD. The CDR3 spans 12 residues. The germline V and J ends were trimmed by 7 bases and 2 bases, with 9 bases remaining between them. The CDR3 here is CAIKSPAYEQYF. CDR3 sequence (DNA): TGTGCCATCAAATCCCCGGCCTACGAGCAGTACTTC.

The CDR3 sequence: CASSQEAREFDTQYF. Written as DNA, the CDR3 is TGTGCCAGCAGCCAAGAAGCGCGGGAGTTCGATACGCAGTATTTT. The gene calls are TRBV4-2 and TRBJ2-3; 7 bases agree with TRBD2. Germline lookup yields CDR1 LGHNA and CDR2 YNFKEQ. The CDR3 has 15 amino acids. V dropped 0 bases and J dropped 6; count of bases not matched to a gene: 6.

This clone appeared a few times. The V and J genes are TRBV19 and TRBJ2-1, with 8 nucleotides matching TRBD2. Per germline, CDR1 LNHDA and CDR2 SQIVND (reference sequence). With 5 bases clipped from V and 0 bases from J, the junction kept 3 bases outside the gene matches. CDR3 length equals 15 residues. The CDR3 sequence: CASSFSGTSYNEQFF. CDR3 DNA: TGTGCCAGTAGTTTTAGCGGGACCTCCTACAATGAGCAGTTCTTC.

The V gene is TRBV25-1, the J gene TRBJ2-2; D possibly uses TRBD1 or TRBD2 (6 bases each). V was pared by 5 bases and J by 6 bases, with 13 bases between. The germline V gene has CDR1 MGHDK and CDR2 SYGVNS. This CDR3 contains 14 residues. CDR3 loop: CASSLQGGAGELFF. Here the CDR3 DNA reads TGTGCCAGCAGTCTACAGGGAGGTGCCGGGGAGCTGTTTTTT.

The chain combines TRBV7-9 with TRBJ2-1; 13 bases agree with TRBD2. CDR3 length equals 15 residues. CDR1 SEHNR and CDR2 FQNEAQ come from the germline V gene (reference sequence). The V and J ends lost 5 bases and 8 bases, in that order; junction bases with no gene match: 6. The CDR3 bases are TGTGCCAGCAGCATGGGACTAGCGGGGACGGATGAGCAGTTCTTC. This translates into CASSMGLAGTDEQFF.

This clone has just a few counts. The rearrangement links TRBV29-1 to TRBJ2-3; D may match TRBD1 or TRBD2 (5 bases each). V lost 7 bases, J lost 8 bases, and 10 bases lay in between. Germline lookup yields CDR1 SQVTM and CDR2 ANQGSEA. This CDR3 comprises 10 residues. This CDR3 reads CSAAGTTQYF. For the CDR3, the DNA is TGCAGCGCTGCCGGGACTACGCAGTATTTT.

The gene calls are TRBV30 and TRBJ1-5; D not certain. Germline lookup yields CDR1 GTSNPN and CDR2 SVGIG (reference sequence). This CDR3 is 12 amino acids long. The germline V and J ends were trimmed by 7 bases and 3 bases, with 10 bases remaining between them. The CDR3 coding sequence is TGTGCCTCGAGGGCGGCCAATCAGCCCCAGCATTTT. Its translation: CASRAANQPQHF.

Only a few counts were recorded for this clone. CDR3 in amino acids: CAIRMGQGYEQYF. For the CDR3, the DNA is TGTGCCATCAGGATGGGACAGGGCTACGAGCAGTACTTC. The chain recombines TRBV10-3 with TRBJ2-7; 9 bases are a match to TRBD1. J lost 3 bases, V lost 6 bases, and 3 bases had no gene match. CDR3 size: 13 residues. Germline V gives CDR1 ENHRY, CDR2 SYGVKD.

Only a few counts were recorded for this clone. Distinct nucleotide sequences in the sample also encode this CDR3. The chain employs TRBV29-1 and TRBJ2-7; the match to TRBD1 covers 10 bases. J was trimmed by 4 bases and V by 4 bases; bases with no gene match: 1. From germline, CDR1 is SQVTM and CDR2 ANQGSEA. The CDR3 runs to 12 residues. DNA for the CDR3: TGCAGCGTTGGGGACAGGGGTTACGAGCAGTACTTC. Amino acid sequence: CSVGDRGYEQYF.

The rearrangement uses TRBV7-9 and TRBJ1-1; a possible D gene is TRBD1 (5 bases). The germline V gene encodes CDR1 SEHNR and CDR2 FQNEAQ (reference sequence). The V gene lost 3 bases and the J gene lost 1 base, with 9 bases spanning the gap. CDR3 length: 14 residues. The CDR3 DNA sequence: TGTGCCAGCAGCTTCCAGGGATCGAACACTGAAGCTTTCTTT. Translation: CASSFQGSNTEAFF.

The chain carries TRBV28 and TRBJ1-1, with a weak D call TRBD1 (6 bases). The V gene lost 6 bases and the J gene lost 1 base, with 18 bases spanning the gap. Germline CDR1 and CDR2: MDHEN and SYDVKM. CDR3 length: 16 amino acids. The CDR3 region is CASSLERGRENTEAFF. The DNA of the CDR3 is TGTGCCAGCAGCCTTGAGCGGGGGCGCGAGAACACTGAAGCTTTCTTT.

The chain carries TRBV27 and TRBJ2-5; D might be TRBD1 (5 bases). Trimming removed 5 bases from V and 5 bases from J, with 15 bases in between. Germline V CDR1 and CDR2: MNHEY, SMNVEV (reference sequence). The CDR3 runs 14 residues. The DNA for the CDR3 is TGTGCCAGCAGTCACCCGACAGCCCGGGAGACCCAGTACTTC. Its protein is CASSHPTARETQYF.

The V call is TRBV5-1, the J call TRBJ1-2; the D gene is possibly TRBD1 (5 bases). V was shortened by 5 bases and J by 0 bases, with 11 bases between the two germline ends. There are 14 residues in the CDR3. Looked up from germline, CDR1 is SGHRS and CDR2 is YFSETQ. In nucleotides, the CDR3 is TGCGCCAGCAGTCCACAGGCTTCTAACTATGGCTACACCTTC. This gives the protein CASSPQASNYGYTF.

In its sample, this clone was seen a few times. This chain connects TRBV30 to TRBJ2-3; D is undetermined. The V end was cut by 0 bases, the J end by 14 bases, with 12 bases between. The CDR3 length is 11 residues. Germline CDR1 and CDR2: GTSNPN and SVGIG (reference sequence). The CDR3 here is CAWSVNSLRYF. In nucleotides, the CDR3 is TGTGCCTGGAGTGTGAACAGCTTGAGGTATTTT.

The chain recombines TRBV27 with TRBJ2-7; 8 positions match TRBD1. This CDR3 comprises 14 residues. CDR1 MNHEY and CDR2 SMNVEV come from the germline V gene (reference sequence). The V gene end was trimmed by 4 bases and the J gene end by 6 bases; junction bases not matched to a gene: 8. CDR3 region: CASSYPDRAGEQYF. CDR3 DNA sequence: TGTGCCAGCAGTTACCCGGACAGGGCCGGCGAGCAGTACTTC.

This clone has a single count. The chain couples TRBV5-4 to TRBJ2-5; D is possibly TRBD1 or TRBD2 (5 bases each). This CDR3 has 15 amino acids. Germline CDR1 SGHNT, CDR2 YYREEE (reference sequence). Trimming took off 0 bases at V and 4 bases at J, with 13 bases between the two ends. CDR3 loop: CASSLGGTSLETQYF. DNA of the CDR3: TGTGCCAGCAGCTTGGGTGGGACCAGCCTAGAGACCCAGTACTTC.

For the CDR3, the DNA is TGTGCCAGCAGCTTAGACGGTCCTCTAGGCGAGCAGTACTTC. Its translation is CASSLDGPLGEQYF. The chain has TRBV7-9 and TRBJ2-7; D is unresolved. The ends were cut back, 1 base at V and 6 bases at J, with 13 bases in the middle. Germline V gene sequence: CDR1 SEHNR, CDR2 FQNEAQ (reference sequence). This CDR3 spans 14 amino acids.

V is TRBV7-2 and J is TRBJ1-5; maybe TRBD1 (5 bases). The germline V and J ends were trimmed by 1 base and 7 bases, with 8 bases remaining between them. CDR1 and CDR2 (germline): SGHTA, FQGNSA. This CDR3 is 13 amino acids long. CDR3 protein: CASSLVTGQPQHF. The DNA of the CDR3 is TGTGCCAGCAGCTTAGTTACAGGACAGCCCCAGCATTTT. Full variable domain (remainder filled in from reference TRBV7-2 and TRBJ1-5): GAGVSQSPSNKVTEKGKDVELRCDPISGHTALYWYRQSLGQGLEFLIYFQGNSAPDKSGLPSDRFSAERTGGSVSTLTIQRTQQEDSAVYLCASSLVTGQPQHFGDGTRLSIL.

CDR3 amino acids: CASSKNRAPGELFF. The CDR3 region has the DNA TGTGCCAGCAGCAAGAACAGGGCCCCCGGGGAGCTGTTTTTT. The rearrangement uses TRBV5-4 and TRBJ2-2, with D perhaps TRBD1 (6 bases). Trimming stripped 4 bases from V and 6 bases from J, with 13 bases between. The germline V gene has CDR1 SGHNT and CDR2 YYREEE (reference sequence). CDR3 size: 14 residues.

A few counts support this clone. This rearrangement joins TRBV6-5 to TRBJ2-1; D unclear. Germline-derived CDR1 and CDR2 are MNHEY and SVGAGI. The CDR3 is made up of 12 amino acids. The ends were cut back, 6 bases at V and 4 bases at J, with 7 bases in the middle. The CDR3, as DNA: TGTGCCAGCAGCACCGTTTACAATGAGCAGTTCTTC. Its protein product is CASSTVYNEQFF.

The rearrangement uses TRBV2 and TRBJ2-1; TRBD2 matches at 9 bases. CDR3 length: 14 residues. J gave up 5 bases and V 7 bases, and 6 bases lay outside the gene matches. Germline V gene lookup returns CDR1 SNHLY and CDR2 FYNNEI. CDR3 protein: CASISSGSHNEQFF. DNA for the CDR3: TGTGCCAGCATCAGTAGCGGGAGCCACAATGAGCAGTTCTTC.

This clone has a handful of counts. The V and J genes are TRBV7-2 and TRBJ2-1, with a possible D match to TRBD2 (5 bases). Germline V gene data show CDR1 as SGHTA and CDR2 as FQGNSA. The length of the CDR3 is 13 residues. Trimming took 5 bases from V and 6 from J, leaving 11 bases between them. CDR3 residues: CASSPTGLNEQFF. In DNA, the CDR3 is TGTGCCAGCAGCCCAACCGGACTCAATGAGCAGTTCTTC.